A selection of T cell receptor beta chains follows, all from one sample in a study of early T cells in non-severe SARS-CoV-2 infection. TCRdb itself ran the 5' RACE reads through MiXCR, one entry per CDR3 protein. Seen here are about 80,000 distinct CDR3 sequences, less than 5.5% observed once, and the top ten hold around 6.6%. Here the sequenced sample was whole blood, taken at baseline. All receptors derive from an adult who was a healthcare worker with PCR-confirmed SARS-CoV-2 infection or an uninfected control (not recorded which). Both conserved end residues are trimmed from each CDR3. Size tells how often a clone was seen (once, few, many) or the class of an expanded clone, and some rows leave it out.

size,V,J,CDR3
.,TRBV24-1,TRBJ2-1,ATSDPGLGLNEQF
many,TRBV12-3/TRBV12-4,TRBJ1-2,ASSLEPYGYT
few,TRBV3-1,TRBJ2-5,ASSQVVQSAWKETQY
few,TRBV7-8,TRBJ2-5,ASSLGARRIQETQY
few,TRBV7-8,TRBJ2-1,ASLAGPSYNEQF
few,TRBV20-1,TRBJ1-6,SAGDSPLH
.,TRBV5-6,TRBJ2-5,ASNRDTLVQETQY
many,TRBV5-5,TRBJ2-7,ASSLNPATVRTYEQY
few,TRBV30,TRBJ2-3,AWSNGSLVRDTQY
many,TRBV9,TRBJ1-2,ASSVWTGGGYGYT
many,TRBV27,TRBJ1-5,ASSYEGQPQH
few,TRBV7-7,TRBJ2-3,ASSLAAGSADTQY
.,TRBV5-1,TRBJ2-7,ASSLASTGYEQY
many,TRBV10-3,TRBJ2-5,AISEDADDRNQETQY
few,TRBV15,TRBJ2-3,ATSGQGTDTQY
few,TRBV12-3/TRBV12-4,TRBJ2-7,ASSSGQGATYEQY
many,TRBV9,TRBJ2-7,ASSVGGSLTEQY
few,TRBV19,TRBJ2-2,ASSIGSGTAGELF
many,TRBV19,TRBJ2-1,ATRDRRGSSYNEQF
few,TRBV11-3,TRBJ2-1,ASSLDRANEQF
.,TRBV12-3/TRBV12-4,TRBJ1-3,ASSPAGGSSGNTIY
many,TRBV18,TRBJ1-1,ASSPGGAGNTEAF